The clone carrying this T cell receptor (beta chain) was picked up a small number of times. Its antigen is undetermined. This sample was included in a study of T cells after yellow fever vaccination. General study points: By day 5 rather than day 15, the secondary response had peaked, though it was weaker. The appearance of a small share of clonotypes in both CD4 and CD8 compartments was observed. Re-detected after boosting: most primary clones, more than 95% of CD4 and about 85% of CD8.

The 5'RACE template-switching step produced TCR cDNA and added a universal primer site and UMIs. MiXCR, applied by TCRdb to the 5' RACE reads, yields one record per CDR3 protein. The sample yields around 340,000 distinct CDR3 sequences, around an eighth seen once. V lost 2 bases and J lost 7, with 8 bases in between. The CDR3 totals 13 residues. Germline loops: CDR1 SGHTA, CDR2 FQGNSA. The sequenced sample was CD4+ T cells sorted from PBMCs, obtained 15 days after the yellow fever booster vaccination. The chain is built from TRBV7-2 and TRBJ1-4; no definite D call. The TCR comes from a man between 18 and 29 years old who received the YFV17D yellow fever vaccine. CDR3 coding DNA: TGTGCCAGCAGCTTATCTATGGGTGAAAAACTGTTTTTT. Translated: CASSLSMGEKLFF.